The sequence of this T cell receptor (beta chain) was determined in a study of cytomegalovirus exposure and HLA in healthy donors. The sample holds one count of this clone. The donors comprised healthy bone marrow donors. Germline lookup yields CDR1 LGHNA and CDR2 YNFKEQ. This CDR3 comprises 18 residues. After removal of 0 bases from V and 8 bases from J, the junction contained 10 bases not matched to a gene. The PCR had 60 Vbeta and 13 Jbeta primers. TCRdb keeps only in-frame clones here, not all; method: immunoSEQ multiplex PCR. The data show nearly 95,000 clones, with 63% seen just once and under 8% held by the top ten.

Sequencing was carried out using PBMCs. V usage is TRBV4-2 and J usage is TRBJ1-6; 10 bases match TRBD1. The sequence derives from a woman aged 25 to 39 in good health and CMV-seronegative. In nucleotides, the CDR3 is TGTGCCAGCAGCCAAGAGGGGGGATTCGGGACAGGGGATTCACCCCTCCACTTT. As protein: CASSQEGGFGTGDSPLHF.